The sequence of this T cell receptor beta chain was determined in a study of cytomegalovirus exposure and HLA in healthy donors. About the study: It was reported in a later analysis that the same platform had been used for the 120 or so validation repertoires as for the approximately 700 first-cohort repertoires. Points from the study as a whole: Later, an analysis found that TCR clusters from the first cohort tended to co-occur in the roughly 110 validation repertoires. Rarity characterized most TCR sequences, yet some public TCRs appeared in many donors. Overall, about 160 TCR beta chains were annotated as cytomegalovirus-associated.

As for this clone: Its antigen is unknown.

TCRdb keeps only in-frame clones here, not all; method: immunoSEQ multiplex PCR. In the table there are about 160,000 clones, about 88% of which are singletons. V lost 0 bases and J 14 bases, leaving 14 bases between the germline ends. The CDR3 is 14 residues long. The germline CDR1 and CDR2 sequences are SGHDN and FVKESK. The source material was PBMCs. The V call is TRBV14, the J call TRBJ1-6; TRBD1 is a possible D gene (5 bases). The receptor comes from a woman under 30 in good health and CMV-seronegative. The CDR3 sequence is CASSQDSGRRALHF. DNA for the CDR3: TGTGCCAGCAGCCAAGATTCGGGACGGAGGGCCCTCCACTTT.